This record looks at one TCR beta chain sequence and its context. This sample is part of a study of T cells after yellow fever vaccination. MiXCR, run by TCRdb on the 5' RACE reads, gives a single entry per CDR3 protein. Of over 45,000 distinct CDR3 sequences in the sample, approximately 7% are singletons; the top ten hold about 40%. V trimming: 6 bases; J trimming: 5 bases; junction bases outside the gene matches: 2. Germline CDR1 MRHNA, CDR2 SNTAGT. The CDR3 runs 15 residues. This sequence originates from a man aged 18 to 30 who received the YFV17D yellow fever vaccine. The chain has TRBV6-4 and TRBJ2-3; 16 bases align to TRBD2. Sequencing was performed on CD8+ T cells sorted from PBMCs, taken on the day of the first yellow fever vaccination. The CDR3 reads CASRGTSGGGDTQYF. The CDR3 DNA is TGTGCCAGCAGGGGGACTAGCGGGGGGGGAGATACGCAGTATTTT.